The present entry profiles one T cell receptor (beta chain) with its context. These data originate in a study of blood T cell repertoires in COVID-19. Method: immunoSEQ multiplex PCR; TCRdb's copy keeps in-frame clones and lacks some. The sample contains 350,000 to 450,000 clones, just under 90% of which appear only once. The CDR3 consists of 15 residues. V lost 3 bases and J 1 base, leaving 12 bases between the germline ends. CDR1 and CDR2 from the germline V gene are MNHNS and SASEGT. This sequence originates from a woman aged 30 to 39 who had recovered from COVID-19. The gene calls are TRBV6-1 and TRBJ1-2; D is perhaps TRBD1 (6 bases). Sequenced input: PBMCs or T cells enriched from blood (not recorded which). This CDR3 is CASSEVGRGNYGYTF. In DNA form, the CDR3 reads TGTGCCAGCAGTGAGGTTGGCAGGGGTAACTATGGCTACACCTTC.